The 8 T cell receptor beta chains below come from one sample, sequenced in a study of OX40 agonist ivuxolimab in advanced cancers. Generated by immunoSEQ multiplex PCR, the TCRdb table keeps only in-frame clones and is missing some. This table holds 60,000 to 80,000 clones, about four fifths found once. The sequencing here drew on CD4+ or CD8+ T cells sorted from blood, taken in a trial of the OX40 agonist ivuxolimab. The receptors stem from an adult with an advanced solid tumor such as melanoma, head and neck, liver or kidney cancer.

This clone was picked up one time. V gene TRBV5-1 combines with J gene TRBJ2-5; D is possibly TRBD2 (6 bases). The CDR3 contains 16 residues. Germline loops: CDR1 SGHRS, CDR2 YFSETQ. V was pared by 4 bases and J by 2 bases, with 18 bases between. CDR3 sequence: CASSVFPGAGQETQYF. In DNA form, the CDR3 reads TGCGCCAGCAGCGTGTTCCCGGGAGCAGGACAAGAGACCCAGTACTTC. Filled out from reference TRBV5-1 and TRBJ2-5, the complete variable domain reads KAGVTQTPRYLIKTRGQQVTLSCSPISGHRSVSWYQQTPGQGLQFLFEYFSETQRNKGNFPGRFSGRQFSNSRSEMNVSTLELGDSALYLCASSVFPGAGQETQYFGPGTRLLVL.

This clone was observed a handful of times. The V and J genes are TRBV27 and TRBJ2-3; 11 bases fit TRBD2. The CDR3 is 15 residues long. With 6 bases clipped from V and 2 bases from J, the junction kept 4 bases outside the gene matches. The germline gives CDR1 MNHEY, CDR2 SMNVEV (reference sequence). The CDR3 DNA follows: TGTGCCAGCAGACGGACTAGCGGGTTCACAGATACGCAGTATTTT. It translates to CASRRTSGFTDTQYF.

The chain combines TRBV5-1 with TRBJ1-1, with a weak D call TRBD1 (6 bases). Trimming stripped 4 bases from V and 2 bases from J, with 18 bases between. Germline CDR1 SGHRS, CDR2 YFSETQ. The CDR3 covers 16 residues. CDR3 DNA sequence: TGCGCCAGCAGCCTTCGAGGGGGGGCGCAAAACACTGAAGCTTTCTTT. It yields the protein CASSLRGGAQNTEAFF.

This CDR3 reads CASSIERWGDKNTEAFF. The DNA of the CDR3 is TGTGCCAGTAGTATAGAGAGGTGGGGGGACAAGAACACTGAAGCTTTCTTT. V gene TRBV19 combines with J gene TRBJ1-1; D might be TRBD1 (6 bases). The CDR3 covers 17 residues. Trimming left V 0 bases short and J 1 base short, with 15 bases between. Germline-derived CDR1 and CDR2 are LNHDA and SQIVND (reference sequence).

The rearrangement uses TRBV5-6 and TRBJ2-5; 12 nucleotides line up with TRBD2. Germline lookup yields CDR1 SGHDT and CDR2 YYEEEE. The CDR3 runs to 14 residues. V was pared by 3 bases and J by 4 bases, with 1 base of the junction left unmatched. The CDR3 loop is CASSWTSGTETQYF. The CDR3 nucleotides read TGTGCCAGCAGCTGGACTAGCGGGACAGAGACCCAGTACTTC.

The chain joins TRBV5-1 to TRBJ2-5, with D possibly being TRBD2 (7 bases). The V gene's germline CDR1 is SGHRS and CDR2 YFSETQ. V was trimmed by 2 bases and J by 4 bases, leaving 9 bases between them. The CDR3 sequence is 13 residues long. The CDR3 DNA follows: TGCGCCAGCAGCTTCGGGGGGCCAGAGACCCAGTACTTC. Translated: CASSFGGPETQYF. The full variable domain, in which reference TRBV5-1 and TRBJ2-5 provide the parts outside the CDR3, is KAGVTQTPRYLIKTRGQQVTLSCSPISGHRSVSWYQQTPGQGLQFLFEYFSETQRNKGNFPGRFSGRQFSNSRSEMNVSTLELGDSALYLCASSFGGPETQYFGPGTRLLVL.

The chain links TRBV2 to TRBJ2-1; 8 bases map to TRBD1. Trimming took 6 bases from V and 5 from J; bases not matched to a gene: 9. CDR1 is SNHLY, CDR2 FYNNEI, per germline. The CDR3 sequence is 15 residues long. The CDR3 DNA reads TGTGCCAGCAGACAAGACAGGGGCGCCCACAATGAGCAGTTCTTC. Translating gives CASRQDRGAHNEQFF.

The chain carries TRBV2 and TRBJ1-2; weak D call: TRBD1 (5 bases). V was trimmed by 4 bases and J by 1 base, leaving 10 bases between them. The CDR3 has 14 amino acids. Looked up from germline, CDR1 is SNHLY and CDR2 is FYNNEI. The CDR3 DNA is TGTGCCAGCAGTGCCGACAGCTTTAACTATGGCTACACCTTC. Translated: CASSADSFNYGYTF.